Below are 31 T cell receptor beta chains sequenced from a single sample in a study of T cells in Graves' hyperthyroidism and ophthalmopathy. The investigators amplified TCR beta CDR3 regions from RNA transcripts. In the first-round RT-PCR of the TCR CDR3, the HTBI primer set was used. MiXCR, run by TCRdb on the multiplex PCR reads, gives a single entry per CDR3 protein. The sample carries about 560,000 distinct CDR3 sequences, approximately 15% recorded once. Material for sequencing was blood. Receptor source: a young woman with Graves' hyperthyroidism.

This clonotype was counted a few times. The rearrangement joins TRBV29-1 to TRBJ1-1; D not resolved. The CDR3 has 12 amino acids. The V and J ends lost 7 bases and 7 bases respectively, with 16 bases between them. Germline V lookup: CDR1 SQVTM, CDR2 ANQGSEA. CDR3 amino acids: CSARKGPNEAFF. The CDR3 DNA sequence: TGCAGCGCGAGGAAAGGACCCAATGAAGCTTTCTTT.

Note on this clonotype: A much bigger clone sits one base away, suggesting this may be a read error. Here the CDR3 DNA reads TGTGGCCTACCAGCGGGAGGTAGAAATGAGCAGTTCTTC. Encoded protein: CGLPAGGRNEQFF. The chain carries TRBV30 and TRBJ2-1, with TRBD2 identical over 9 bases. Germline loops: CDR1 GTSNPN, CDR2 SVGIG (reference sequence). The CDR3 consists of 13 residues. Full variable domain (remainder filled in from reference TRBV30 and TRBJ2-1): SQTIHQWPATLVQPVGSPLSLECTVEGTSNPNLYWYRQAAGRGLQLLFYSVGIGQISSEVPQNLSASRPQDRQFILSSKKLLLSDSGFYLCGLPAGGRNEQFFGPGTRLTVL.

This clonotype was seen many times. V and J are TRBV11-3 and TRBJ1-4, with a possible D match to TRBD1 (5 bases). This CDR3 has 14 residues. Trimming cost V 5 bases and J 8 bases, with 15 bases left between them. The germline gives CDR1 SGHNT, CDR2 YENEEA. The CDR3 bases are TGTGCCAGCAGCCCCACCGGGACGAAGGAAAAACTGTTTTTT. This gives the protein CASSPTGTKEKLFF.

The V and J genes are TRBV27 and TRBJ2-5, with TRBD1 identical over 8 bases. V was pared by 10 bases and J by 10 bases, with 11 bases of the junction left unmatched. The CDR3 sequence is 12 residues long. The germline V gene has CDR1 MNHEY and CDR2 SMNVEV (reference sequence). CDR3 DNA sequence: TGTGCCATTTCGGACAGGGCGAACCTCCAGTACTTC. Translation: CAISDRANLQYF.

This clonotype is a singleton in its sample. The chain recombines TRBV5-1 with TRBJ1-1, with TRBD1 identical over 10 bases. Germline V CDR1 and CDR2: SGHRS, YFSETQ. The V gene end was trimmed by 5 bases and the J gene end by 5 bases; junction bases not matched to a gene: 12. The CDR3 spans 16 residues. The CDR3 sequence is CASSTDRGPINTEAFF. CDR3 bases: TGCGCCAGCAGTACCGACAGGGGGCCCATAAATACTGAAGCTTTCTTT.

As regards this clonotype: A clone one base away is much larger, so this may be a read error. The chain employs TRBV15 and TRBJ2-5; 7 positions match TRBD2. The CDR3 has 13 amino acids. Germline V CDR1 and CDR2: LNHNV, YYDKDF (reference sequence). CDR3 protein: CAASNIAGETQYF. The CDR3 DNA is TGTGCCGCCAGCAATATAGCGGGAGAGACCCAGTACTTC.

The table lists this clonotype with many counts. V and J are TRBV12-3 or TRBV12-4 and TRBJ2-3; 7 nucleotides align to TRBD2. J gave up 3 bases and V 10 bases, and 13 bases lay outside the gene matches. The CDR3 totals 15 residues. The CDR3 DNA reads TGTGCCATAGACCCCCCCAGCGGGGATACAGATACGCAGTATTTT. It encodes CAIDPPSGDTDTQYF.

This clonotype was recorded at least ten times. The J gene is TRBJ2-3, the V gene TRBV7-8; tentatively, D is TRBD1 or TRBD2 (6 bases each). V was pared by 2 bases and J by 1 base, with 10 bases between. This CDR3 is 15 amino acids long. Germline V CDR1 and CDR2: SGHVS, FQNEAQ. The CDR3 protein is CASSLNGGRTDTQYF. The CDR3 DNA reads TGTGCCAGCAGCTTAAATGGGGGGCGCACAGATACGCAGTATTTT.

This clonotype was counted only a few times. The chain carries TRBV4-1 and TRBJ2-7; the match to TRBD1 covers 9 bases. V shed 1 base and J 4 bases; nucleotides not matched to a gene: 11. This CDR3 contains 17 residues. Germline V CDR1 and CDR2: MGHRA, YSYEKL. For the CDR3, the DNA is TGCGCCAGCAGCCAAGGGAGGTGGGACAGGGATCGTTACGAGCAGTACTTC. Its protein product is CASSQGRWDRDRYEQYF.

The table lists this clonotype with a few counts. The rearrangement uses TRBV27 and TRBJ2-5; D might be TRBD1 (6 bases). This CDR3 region has 16 residues. V was clipped by 6 bases and J by 5 bases, with 22 bases between them. Germline CDR1 is MNHEY and CDR2 is SMNVEV (reference sequence). DNA of the CDR3: TGTGCCAGCAGACCGTCCAGGGGAAAAGGAAGGGAGACCCAGTACTTC. Amino acids: CASRPSRGKGRETQYF.

This clonotype was observed once. A read error may produce the germline difference seen at one junction end. This chain connects TRBV6-5 to TRBJ1-1, with D possibly matching TRBD1 (5 bases). The CDR3 is 13 residues long. Germline V gene lookup returns CDR1 MNHEY and CDR2 SVGAGI. Here the CDR3 reads CPSSYRGNTEAFF. The CDR3 nucleotides are TGTCCCAGCAGTTATAGGGGGAACACTGAAGCTTTCTTT.

This chain connects TRBV4-3 to TRBJ1-5; D might be TRBD1 (6 bases). The CDR3 covers 18 residues. V lost 2 bases and J lost 0, with 17 bases in between. From germline, CDR1 is LGHNA and CDR2 YSLEER. CDR3 DNA: TGCGCCAGCAGCCAATTTATCGCGGGGGCCGATAGCAATCAGCCCCAGCATTTT. Protein product: CASSQFIAGADSNQPQHF.

The chain has TRBV18 and TRBJ2-1; 11 nucleotides agree with TRBD2. In germline, CDR1 is KGHSH, CDR2 LQKENI. The CDR3 extends over 18 amino acids. V gave up 5 bases and J gave up 2 bases; unmatched junction bases: 11. The CDR3 is CASSSETSGETTYNEQFF. For the CDR3, the DNA is TGTGCCAGCTCATCGGAGACTAGCGGGGAAACAACCTACAATGAGCAGTTCTTC.

This chain links TRBV6-2 or TRBV6-3 with TRBJ2-3; TRBD1 matches at 10 bases. Per germline, CDR1 MNHEY and CDR2 SVGEGT. With 5 bases clipped from V and 5 bases from J, the junction kept 10 bases outside the gene matches. The CDR3 runs 16 residues. Here the CDR3 reads CASSKTGTGAVDTQYF. For the CDR3, the DNA is TGTGCCAGCAGTAAAACCGGGACAGGGGCAGTAGATACGCAGTATTTT.

The chain joins TRBV15 to TRBJ2-1; 7 bases are shared with TRBD1. V shed 1 base and J 3 bases; nucleotides not matched to a gene: 6. Looked up from germline, CDR1 is LNHNV and CDR2 is YYDKDF (reference sequence). The CDR3 covers 16 residues. In nucleotides, the CDR3 is TGTGCCACCAGCAGAGTCTTCGGGACAGACTACAATGAGCAGTTCTTC. Translating it yields CATSRVFGTDYNEQFF. The entire variable domain, with the rest obtained from reference TRBV15 and TRBJ2-1, is as follows: DAMVIQNPRYQVTQFGKPVTLSCSQTLNHNVMYWYQQKSSQAPKLLFHYYDKDFNNEADTPDNFQSRRPNTSFCFLDIRSPGLGDTAMYLCATSRVFGTDYNEQFFGPGTRLTVL.

The chain joins TRBV7-2 to TRBJ1-6, with D possibly matching TRBD1 (5 bases). Trimming took 3 bases from V and 0 from J, leaving 21 bases between them. Germline loops: CDR1 SGHTA, CDR2 FQGNSA. The CDR3 contains 20 residues. CDR3 coding DNA: TGTGCCAGCAGCTTCTCTGATATGGACACCCTCAGCTCCTATAATTCACCCCTCCACTTT. Amino acids: CASSFSDMDTLSSYNSPLHF. Filled out from reference TRBV7-2 and TRBJ1-6, the complete variable domain reads GAGVSQSPSNKVTEKGKDVELRCDPISGHTALYWYRQSLGQGLEFLIYFQGNSAPDKSGLPSDRFSAERTGGSVSTLTIQRTQQEDSAVYLCASSFSDMDTLSSYNSPLHFGNGTRLTVT.

This clonotype was recorded many times. This chain connects TRBV20-1 to TRBJ2-1, with D unresolved. With 8 bases removed from V and 8 bases from J, the gap between germline ends came to 16 bases. The germline V gene has CDR1 DFQATT and CDR2 SNEGSKA (reference sequence). The length of the CDR3 is 12 residues. The CDR3 nucleotides read TGCAGTCTCCCCCGAGTCGGCGATGAGCAGTTCTTC. This encodes CSLPRVGDEQFF.

This clonotype was observed at least ten times. J is TRBJ1-5 and V is TRBV7-9, with TRBD1 identical over 10 bases. Germline lookup yields CDR1 SEHNR and CDR2 FQNEAQ (reference sequence). The V segment lost 5 bases and the J segment 4 bases; nucleotides outside the gene matches: 17. This CDR3 has 19 amino acids. CDR3 in DNA: TGTGCCAGCAGCGCGTTGAACGCCGGGACAGGGGTAAATAATCAGCCCCAGCATTTT. This gives the protein CASSALNAGTGVNNQPQHF.

This clonotype was recorded a few times. J is TRBJ1-5 and V is TRBV9; perhaps TRBD1 as D (6 bases). Deletions cut 4 bases from V and 1 base from J, with 24 bases between. Germline V lookup: CDR1 SGDLS, CDR2 YYNGEE. CDR3 length equals 19 residues. CDR3 nucleotides: TGTGCCAGCAGCCCAAAAAAGGGGGTACGGTCGTCGAGCAATCAGCCCCAGCATTTT. As protein: CASSPKKGVRSSSNQPQHF. The full variable domain, in which reference TRBV9 and TRBJ1-5 provide the parts outside the CDR3, is DSGVTQTPKHLITATGQRVTLRCSPRSGDLSVYWYQQSLDQGLQFLIQYYNGEERAKGNILERFSAQQFPDLHSELNLSSLELGDSALYFCASSPKKGVRSSSNQPQHFGDGTRLSIL.

V is TRBV5-4 and J is TRBJ2-7; 14 nucleotides line up with TRBD2. The V and J ends lost 4 bases and 6 bases, in that order; junction bases with no gene match: 9. CDR1 is SGHNT and CDR2 is YYREEE in the germline V gene (reference sequence). The CDR3 runs 16 residues. CDR3 nucleotides: TGTGCCAGCAGCGCTCCGGGACTAGCGGGAGAAAGCGAGCAGTACTTC. Translated: CASSAPGLAGESEQYF.

This clonotype was seen repeatedly, ten times or more. This chain connects TRBV6-1 to TRBJ2-7; possible D gene TRBD2, 5 bases. The CDR3 totals 12 residues. Trimming removed 7 bases at V and 2 bases at J, with 9 bases between. CDR1 is MNHNS, CDR2 SASEGT, per germline. Here the CDR3 reads CASIRDPYEQYF. The CDR3 nucleotides are TGTGCCAGCATTCGGGATCCCTACGAGCAGTACTTC.

J is TRBJ1-1 and V is TRBV27, with TRBD1 matching over 10 bases. CDR1 is MNHEY and CDR2 is SMNVEV in the germline V gene (reference sequence). The junction had 10 bases not matched to a gene; V was cut back by 5 bases and J by 4 bases. The CDR3 sequence is 16 residues long. CDR3 sequence (DNA): TGTGCCAGCAGTACTGAGACAGGGGGCCCCTCCACTGAAGCTTTCTTT. Protein: CASSTETGGPSTEAFF.

A few counts support this clonotype. The CDR3 region is CASSRDFNSGNTIYF. DNA for the CDR3: TGCGCCAGCAGCCGGGACTTCAACTCTGGAAACACCATATATTTT. The rearrangement joins TRBV5-1 to TRBJ1-3; perhaps TRBD1 as D (5 bases). V was trimmed by 4 bases and J by 0 bases, leaving 11 bases between them. Germline V CDR1 and CDR2: SGHRS, YFSETQ. The CDR3 extends over 15 amino acids.

This chain joins TRBV10-3 and TRBJ2-1; TRBD2 aligns across 8 bases. V lost 10 bases, J lost 8 bases, and 10 bases stayed unmatched. The CDR3 extends over 13 amino acids. The germline CDR1 and CDR2 sequences are ENHRY and SYGVKD. CDR3 amino acids: CATAGTSVDEQFF. The DNA of the CDR3 is TGTGCCACCGCCGGGACTAGTGTCGATGAGCAGTTCTTC.

Turning to this clonotype: This sequence may be a read error, since a much larger clone differs from it by one base. Here the CDR3 DNA reads TGTGCCATCAGTTTACCACAGGAGCCTTTTACGCAGTATTTT. It yields the protein CAISLPQEPFTQYF. The chain employs TRBV28 and TRBJ2-3; D is possibly TRBD1 (5 bases). This CDR3 is 14 amino acids long. Germline values: CDR1 MDHEN, CDR2 SYDVKM.

This clonotype was picked up many times. V and J are TRBV6-2 or TRBV6-3 and TRBJ2-7; D ambiguous. The CDR3 covers 14 residues. The germline V gene has CDR1 MNHEY and CDR2 SVGEGT. V was pared by 0 bases and J by 0 bases, with 6 bases between. The CDR3 reads CASSYSTNSYEQYF. In nucleotides, the CDR3 is TGTGCCAGCAGTTACTCGACAAACTCCTACGAGCAGTACTTC.

The V gene is TRBV10-3, the J gene TRBJ1-6; 7 bases are a match to TRBD1. Germline V CDR1 and CDR2: ENHRY, SYGVKD. Trimming cost V 8 bases and J 4 bases; bases outside gene matches: 8. CDR3 size: 15 residues. This CDR3 is CAIGSDRAYNSPLHF. DNA for the CDR3: TGTGCCATCGGATCAGACAGGGCATATAATTCACCCCTCCACTTT.

This clonotype was counted many times. This chain uses TRBV12-3 or TRBV12-4 with TRBJ1-2; 9 positions agree with TRBD1. The CDR3 has 15 residues. Trimming cost V 5 bases and J 6 bases; bases outside gene matches: 10. CDR3 sequence (DNA): TGTGCCAGCAGTGAAAACAGGGGGCGGATCGATGGCTACACCTTC. This codes for CASSENRGRIDGYTF.

Ten or more counts support this clonotype. The genes are TRBV20-1 and TRBJ1-2; 12 bases agree with TRBD1. The CDR3 covers 14 residues. Germline lookup yields CDR1 DFQATT and CDR2 SNEGSKA (reference sequence). Trimming removed 1 base from V and 6 bases from J; junction bases left unmatched: 3. The CDR3 DNA is TGCAGTGCTAGAGTGGGACAGGGGGCCCATGGCTACACCTTC. Translated, it gives CSARVGQGAHGYTF.

The table lists this clonotype with a few counts. V usage is TRBV7-6 and J usage is TRBJ2-1, with 9 bases that match TRBD1. The CDR3 contains 15 residues. CDR1 and CDR2 (germline): SGHVS, FNYEAQ. With V trimmed by 5 bases and J by 5 bases, 7 bases remained unmatched. The CDR3 sequence: CASSPGTGHDNEQFF. The CDR3 bases are TGTGCCAGCAGCCCCGGGACAGGGCACGACAATGAGCAGTTCTTC.

This clonotype was detected only a few times. The gene calls are TRBV29-1 and TRBJ1-3, with D maybe TRBD1 (6 bases). V shed 7 bases and J shed 7 bases, with 20 bases lying between them. The CDR3 length is 14 residues. The germline V gene has CDR1 SQVTM and CDR2 ANQGSEA. The CDR3 loop is CSAEDRDNHNTIYF. Written as DNA, the CDR3 is TGCAGCGCTGAGGACCGGGACAACCATAACACCATATATTTT. Full variable domain (outside the CDR3, taken from reference TRBV29-1 and TRBJ1-3): SAVISQKPSRDICQRGTSLTIQCQVDSQVTMMFWYRQQPGQSLTLIATANQGSEATYESGFVIDKFPISRPNLTFSTLTVSNMSPEDSSIYLCSAEDRDNHNTIYFGEGSWLTVV.